Given below is one TCR beta chain in context. Its target is not known. This CDR3 is built from 15 residues. Germline CDR1 is MNHEY and CDR2 is SMNVEV (reference sequence). The V segment lost 5 bases and the J segment 5 bases; nucleotides outside the gene matches: 9. The source of the sample is a study of T cell responses to AZD1222 COVID-19 vaccine. The wider study: Second doses that came at about 4 or about 12 weeks were put together. Study-wide results and limits: Vaccine-related CD4 TCRs covered spike, predominating at 160-218 and 743-854. White British donors predominated, females outnumbered males, and clonal diversity was possibly underestimated.

Profiling relied on immunoSEQ multiplex PCR, and the TCRdb table lists in-frame clones only, not all of them. The table shows under 150,000 clones, with about 92% occurring only once. This specimen was peripheral blood, taken on day 0 of AZD1222 vaccination. The receptor's source is an adult in good health. The chain is built from TRBV27 and TRBJ1-2, with TRBD1 matching over 9 bases. In nucleotides, the CDR3 is TGTGCCAGCAGTAAGACCGGGACAGGGATATATGGCTACACCTTC. It yields the protein CASSKTGTGIYGYTF.